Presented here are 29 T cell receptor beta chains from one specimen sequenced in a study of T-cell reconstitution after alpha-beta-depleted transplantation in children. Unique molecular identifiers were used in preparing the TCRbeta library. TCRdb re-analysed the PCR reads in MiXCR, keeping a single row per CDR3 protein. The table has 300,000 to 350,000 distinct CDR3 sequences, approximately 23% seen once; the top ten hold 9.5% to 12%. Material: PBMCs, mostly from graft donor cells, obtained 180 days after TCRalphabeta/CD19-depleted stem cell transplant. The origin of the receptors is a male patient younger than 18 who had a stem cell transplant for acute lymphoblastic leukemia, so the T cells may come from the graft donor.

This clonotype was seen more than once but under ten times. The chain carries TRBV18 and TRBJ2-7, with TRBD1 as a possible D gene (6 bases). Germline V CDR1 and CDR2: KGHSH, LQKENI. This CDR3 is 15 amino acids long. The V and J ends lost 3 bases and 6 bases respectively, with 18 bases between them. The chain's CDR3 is CASSPPRTASSEQYF. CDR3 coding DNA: TGTGCCAGCTCACCTCCAAGGACAGCCTCTAGCGAGCAGTACTTC.

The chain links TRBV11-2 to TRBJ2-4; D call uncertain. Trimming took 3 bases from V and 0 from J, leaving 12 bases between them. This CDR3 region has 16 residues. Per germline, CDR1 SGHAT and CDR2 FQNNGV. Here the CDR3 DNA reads TGTGCCAGCAGCTTCTCCAAGCAGATAGCCAAAAACATTCAGTACTTC. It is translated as CASSFSKQIAKNIQYF.

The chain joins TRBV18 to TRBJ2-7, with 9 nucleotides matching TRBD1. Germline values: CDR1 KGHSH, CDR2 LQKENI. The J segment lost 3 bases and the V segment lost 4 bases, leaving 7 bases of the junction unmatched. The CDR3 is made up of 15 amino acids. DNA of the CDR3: TGTGCCAGCTCACTCGGACAGGGGAATTTCTACGAGCAGTACTTC. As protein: CASSLGQGNFYEQYF. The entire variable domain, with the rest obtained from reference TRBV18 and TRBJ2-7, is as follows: NAGVMQNPRHLVRRRGQEARLRCSPMKGHSHVYWYRQLPEEGLKFMVYLQKENIIDESGMPKERFSAEFPKEGPSILRIQQVVRGDSAAYFCASSLGQGNFYEQYFGPGTRLTVT.

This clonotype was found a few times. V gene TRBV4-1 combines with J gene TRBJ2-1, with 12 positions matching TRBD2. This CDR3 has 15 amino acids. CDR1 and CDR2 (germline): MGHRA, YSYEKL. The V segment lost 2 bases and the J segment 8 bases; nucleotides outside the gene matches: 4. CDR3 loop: CASSQPTSGRDEQFF. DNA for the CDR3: TGCGCCAGCAGCCAACCGACTAGCGGGAGAGATGAGCAGTTCTTC.

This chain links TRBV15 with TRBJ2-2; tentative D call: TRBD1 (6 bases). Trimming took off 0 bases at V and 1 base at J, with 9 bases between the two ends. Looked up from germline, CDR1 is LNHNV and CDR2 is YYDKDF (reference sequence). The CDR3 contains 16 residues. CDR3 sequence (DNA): TGTGCCACCAGCAGAGATCCGGGACAGAACACCGGGGAGCTGTTTTTT. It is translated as CATSRDPGQNTGELFF.

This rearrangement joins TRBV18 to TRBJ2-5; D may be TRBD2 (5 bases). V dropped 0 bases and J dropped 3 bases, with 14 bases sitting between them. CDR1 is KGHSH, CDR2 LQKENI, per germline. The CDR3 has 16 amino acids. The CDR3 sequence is CASSPPDSALEETQYF. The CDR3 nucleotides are TGTGCCAGCTCACCACCGGACTCCGCGCTTGAAGAGACCCAGTACTTC.

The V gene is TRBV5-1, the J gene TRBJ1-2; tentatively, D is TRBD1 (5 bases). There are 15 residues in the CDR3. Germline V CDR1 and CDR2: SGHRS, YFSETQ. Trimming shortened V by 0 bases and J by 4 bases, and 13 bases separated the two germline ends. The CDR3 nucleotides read TGCGCCAGCAGCTTGGTGGGGGACCGGACCTATGGCTACACCTTC. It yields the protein CASSLVGDRTYGYTF.

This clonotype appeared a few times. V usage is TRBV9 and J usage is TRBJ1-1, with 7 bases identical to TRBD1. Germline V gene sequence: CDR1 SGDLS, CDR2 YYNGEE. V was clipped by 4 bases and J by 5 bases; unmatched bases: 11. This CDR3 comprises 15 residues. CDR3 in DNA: TGTGCCAGCAGCCTCATAGTCACAGGGGAGACTGAAGCTTTCTTT. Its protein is CASSLIVTGETEAFF.

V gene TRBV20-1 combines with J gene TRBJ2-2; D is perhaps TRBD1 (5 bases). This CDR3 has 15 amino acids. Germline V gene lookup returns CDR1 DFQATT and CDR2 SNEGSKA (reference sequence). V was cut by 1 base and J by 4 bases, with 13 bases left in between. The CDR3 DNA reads TGCAGTGCTAGAGTATCAGGGAAGGGCACCGGGGAGCTGTTTTTT. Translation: CSARVSGKGTGELFF.

In DNA form, the CDR3 reads TGTGCCAGCAGTCGCCTCAGGATTCTTGCAGATACGCAGTATTTT. This sequence encodes CASSRLRILADTQYF. The gene calls are TRBV27 and TRBJ2-3; no reliable D call. Trimming stripped 5 bases from V and 4 bases from J, with 16 bases between. The CDR3 runs to 15 residues. Germline V gene data show CDR1 as MNHEY and CDR2 as SMNVEV (reference sequence).

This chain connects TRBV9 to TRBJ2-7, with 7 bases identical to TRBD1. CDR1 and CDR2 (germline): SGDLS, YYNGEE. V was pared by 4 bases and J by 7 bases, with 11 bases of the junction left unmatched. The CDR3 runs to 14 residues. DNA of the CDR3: TGTGCCAGCAGCAAACATAGGACGGGACAGGAGCAGTACTTC. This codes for CASSKHRTGQEQYF. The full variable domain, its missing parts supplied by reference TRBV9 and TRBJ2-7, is DSGVTQTPKHLITATGQRVTLRCSPRSGDLSVYWYQQSLDQGLQFLIQYYNGEERAKGNILERFSAQQFPDLHSELNLSSLELGDSALYFCASSKHRTGQEQYFGPGTRLTVT.

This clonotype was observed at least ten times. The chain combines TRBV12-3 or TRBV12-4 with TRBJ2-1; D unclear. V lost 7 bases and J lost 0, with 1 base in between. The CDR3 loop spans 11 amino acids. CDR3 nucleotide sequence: TGTGCCAGCACCTCCTACAATGAGCAGTTCTTC. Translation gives CASTSYNEQFF.

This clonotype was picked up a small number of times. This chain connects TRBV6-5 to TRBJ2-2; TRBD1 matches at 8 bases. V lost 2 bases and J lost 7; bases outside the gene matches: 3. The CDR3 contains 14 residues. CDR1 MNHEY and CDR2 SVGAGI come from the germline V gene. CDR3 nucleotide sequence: TGTGCCAGCAGTTACCCGGACAGGGTCGGGGAGCTGTTTTTT. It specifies CASSYPDRVGELFF.

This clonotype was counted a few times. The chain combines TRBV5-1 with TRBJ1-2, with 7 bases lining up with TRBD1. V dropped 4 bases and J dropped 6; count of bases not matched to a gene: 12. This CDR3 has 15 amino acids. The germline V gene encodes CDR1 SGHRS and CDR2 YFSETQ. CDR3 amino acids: CASSKLRQGEDGYTF. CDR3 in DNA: TGCGCCAGCAGCAAGTTGAGACAGGGAGAGGATGGCTACACCTTC.

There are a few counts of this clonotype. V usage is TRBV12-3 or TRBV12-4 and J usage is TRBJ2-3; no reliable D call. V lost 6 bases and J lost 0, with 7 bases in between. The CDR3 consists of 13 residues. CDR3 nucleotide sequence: TGTGCCAGCAGCCCCGCGAGCACAGATACGCAGTATTTT. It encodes CASSPASTDTQYF.

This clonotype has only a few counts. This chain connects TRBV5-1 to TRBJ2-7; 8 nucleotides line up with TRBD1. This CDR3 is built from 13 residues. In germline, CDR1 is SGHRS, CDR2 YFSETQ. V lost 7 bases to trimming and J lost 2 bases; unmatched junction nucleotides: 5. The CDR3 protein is CASGWTGPYEQYF. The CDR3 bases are TGCGCCAGCGGATGGACAGGGCCCTACGAGCAGTACTTC.

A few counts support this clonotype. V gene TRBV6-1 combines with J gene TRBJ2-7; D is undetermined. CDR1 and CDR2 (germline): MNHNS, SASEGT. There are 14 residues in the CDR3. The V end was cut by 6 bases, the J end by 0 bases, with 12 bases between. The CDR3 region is CASRQAGSSYEQYF. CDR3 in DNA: TGTGCCAGCAGACAAGCAGGCTCCTCCTACGAGCAGTACTTC.

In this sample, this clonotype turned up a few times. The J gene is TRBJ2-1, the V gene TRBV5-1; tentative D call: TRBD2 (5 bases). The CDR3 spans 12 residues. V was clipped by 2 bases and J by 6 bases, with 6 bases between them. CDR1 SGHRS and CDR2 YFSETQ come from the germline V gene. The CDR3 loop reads CASSLTSNEQFF. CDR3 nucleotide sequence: TGCGCCAGCAGCTTAACTAGCAATGAGCAGTTCTTC. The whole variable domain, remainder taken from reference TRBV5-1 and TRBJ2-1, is KAGVTQTPRYLIKTRGQQVTLSCSPISGHRSVSWYQQTPGQGLQFLFEYFSETQRNKGNFPGRFSGRQFSNSRSEMNVSTLELGDSALYLCASSLTSNEQFFGPGTRLTVL.

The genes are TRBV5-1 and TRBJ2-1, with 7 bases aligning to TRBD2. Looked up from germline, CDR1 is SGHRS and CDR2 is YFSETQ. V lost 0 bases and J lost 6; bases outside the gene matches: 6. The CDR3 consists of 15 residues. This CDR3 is CASSLEGRGLNEQFF. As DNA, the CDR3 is TGCGCCAGCAGCTTGGAGGGGAGGGGCCTCAATGAGCAGTTCTTC. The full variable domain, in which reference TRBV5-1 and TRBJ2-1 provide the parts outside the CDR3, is KAGVTQTPRYLIKTRGQQVTLSCSPISGHRSVSWYQQTPGQGLQFLFEYFSETQRNKGNFPGRFSGRQFSNSRSEMNVSTLELGDSALYLCASSLEGRGLNEQFFGPGTRLTVL.

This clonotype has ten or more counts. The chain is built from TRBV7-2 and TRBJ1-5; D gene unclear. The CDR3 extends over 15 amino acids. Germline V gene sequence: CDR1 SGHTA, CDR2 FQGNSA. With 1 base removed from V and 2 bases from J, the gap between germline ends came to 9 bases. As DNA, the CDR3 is TGTGCCAGCAGCTTAGGGGGAGTGGGCAATCAGCCCCAGCATTTT. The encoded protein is CASSLGGVGNQPQHF.

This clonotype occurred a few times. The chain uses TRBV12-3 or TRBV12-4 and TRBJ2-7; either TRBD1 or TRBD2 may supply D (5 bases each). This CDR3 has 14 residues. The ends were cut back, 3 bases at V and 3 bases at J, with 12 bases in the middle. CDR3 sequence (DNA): TGTGCCAGCAGTTTTCGGGGCTCTAACTACGAGCAGTACTTC. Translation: CASSFRGSNYEQYF.

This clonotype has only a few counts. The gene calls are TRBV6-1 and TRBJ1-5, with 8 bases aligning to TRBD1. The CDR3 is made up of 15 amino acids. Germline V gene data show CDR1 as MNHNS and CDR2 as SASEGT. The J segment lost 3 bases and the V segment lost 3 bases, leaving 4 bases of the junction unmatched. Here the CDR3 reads CASSDLGQANQPQHF. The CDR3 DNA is TGTGCCAGCAGTGATCTGGGACAGGCCAATCAGCCCCAGCATTTT.

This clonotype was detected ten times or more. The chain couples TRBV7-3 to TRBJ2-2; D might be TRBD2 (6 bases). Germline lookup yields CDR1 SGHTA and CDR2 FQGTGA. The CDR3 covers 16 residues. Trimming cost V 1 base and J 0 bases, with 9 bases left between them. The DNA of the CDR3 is TGTGCCAGCAGCTTAATCGGGGGAACGAACACCGGGGAGCTGTTTTTT. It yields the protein CASSLIGGTNTGELFF.

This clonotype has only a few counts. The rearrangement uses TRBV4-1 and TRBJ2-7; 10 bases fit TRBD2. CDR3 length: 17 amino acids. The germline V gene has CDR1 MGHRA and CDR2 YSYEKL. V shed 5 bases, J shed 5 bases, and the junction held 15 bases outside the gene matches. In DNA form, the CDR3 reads TGCGCCAGCAGCTCCCATCCCCTTAGCGGGAGGAGCCACGAGCAGTACTTC. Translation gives CASSSHPLSGRSHEQYF.

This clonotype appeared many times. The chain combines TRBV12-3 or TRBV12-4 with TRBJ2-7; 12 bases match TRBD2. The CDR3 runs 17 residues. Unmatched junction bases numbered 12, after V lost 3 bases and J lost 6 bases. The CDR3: CASSFLGGLAGTGEQYF. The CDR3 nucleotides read TGTGCCAGCAGTTTTCTTGGCGGACTAGCGGGAACGGGCGAGCAGTACTTC.

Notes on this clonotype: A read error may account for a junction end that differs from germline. The CDR3 spells CAITGTGGYDEQFF. In DNA, the CDR3 is TGTGCCATCACAGGGACAGGGGGCTACGATGAGCAGTTCTTC. The V gene is TRBV10-3, the J gene TRBJ2-1; 12 bases agree with TRBD1. Per germline, CDR1 ENHRY and CDR2 SYGVKD. This CDR3 comprises 14 residues.

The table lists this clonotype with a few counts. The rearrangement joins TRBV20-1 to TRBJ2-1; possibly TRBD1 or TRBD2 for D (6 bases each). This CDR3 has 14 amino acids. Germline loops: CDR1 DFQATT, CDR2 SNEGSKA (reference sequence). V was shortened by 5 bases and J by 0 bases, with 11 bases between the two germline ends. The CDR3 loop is CSARGGISYNEQFF. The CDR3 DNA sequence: TGCAGTGCTCGAGGGGGGATCTCCTACAATGAGCAGTTCTTC.

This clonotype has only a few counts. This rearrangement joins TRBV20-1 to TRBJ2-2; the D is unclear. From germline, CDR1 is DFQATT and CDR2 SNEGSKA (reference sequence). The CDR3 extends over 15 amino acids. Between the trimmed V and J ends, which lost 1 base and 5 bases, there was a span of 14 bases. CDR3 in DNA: TGCAGTGCTAGAGGATGGGATCCCAATACCGGGGAGCTGTTTTTT. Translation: CSARGWDPNTGELFF.

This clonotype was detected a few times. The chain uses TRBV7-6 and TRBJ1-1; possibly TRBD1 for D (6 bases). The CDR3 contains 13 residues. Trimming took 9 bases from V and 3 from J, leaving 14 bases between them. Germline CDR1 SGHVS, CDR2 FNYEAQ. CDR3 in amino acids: CASGAGQYTEAFF. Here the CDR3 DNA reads TGTGCCAGTGGGGCGGGACAATACACTGAAGCTTTCTTT.